What follows is one T cell receptor beta chain and its context. The CDR3 length is 15 residues. Between the trimmed V and J ends, which lost 4 bases and 5 bases, there was a span of 14 bases. Per germline, CDR1 MDHEN and CDR2 SYDVKM. The entry originates in a study of shared clonotypes between healthy human individuals. Only in-frame clones appear in the TCRdb table, and some are missing; sequencing was by immunoSEQ multiplex PCR. The sample carries about 2.4 million clones, just over 90% recorded once. Specimen: naive CD4+ T cells sorted from blood. The subset: CD45RA+ positively selected. The clonotype comes from a man between 18 and 35 years old in good health. This chain links TRBV28 with TRBJ1-4, with D perhaps matching TRBD1 (6 bases). The CDR3 loop reads CASSSYREENEKLFF. The CDR3 DNA follows: TGTGCCAGCAGTTCCTACAGGGAGGAAAATGAAAAACTGTTTTTT.